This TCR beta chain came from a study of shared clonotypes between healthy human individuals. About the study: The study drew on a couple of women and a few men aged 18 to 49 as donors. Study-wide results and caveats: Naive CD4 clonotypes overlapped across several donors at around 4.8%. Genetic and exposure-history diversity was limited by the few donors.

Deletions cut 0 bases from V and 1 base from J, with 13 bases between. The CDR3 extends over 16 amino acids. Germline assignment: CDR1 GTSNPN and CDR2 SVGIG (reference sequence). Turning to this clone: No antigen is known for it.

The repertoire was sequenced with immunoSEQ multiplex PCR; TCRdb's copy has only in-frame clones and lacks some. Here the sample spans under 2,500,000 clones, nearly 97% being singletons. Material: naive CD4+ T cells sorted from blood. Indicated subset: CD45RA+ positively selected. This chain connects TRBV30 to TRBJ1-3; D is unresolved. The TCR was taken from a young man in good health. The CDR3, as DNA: TGTGCCTGGAGTGTACGTCGGAGACTTTCTGGAAACACCATATATTTT. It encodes CAWSVRRRLSGNTIYF.